The entry that follows covers one T cell receptor beta chain sequence. Its antigen is still unknown. The source of the sample is a study of healthy donors' naive CD4 and CD8 T cells. Study-level information: Donors, half of them female, were 20-25, 40-50 or 60-70 years old. All functional IMGT TCR alpha variants were covered by new primers.

Study-level findings and limits: Bias from naive T cell homeostatic proliferation was not addressed. CDR3 charge plus V and J genes appeared to account for around an eighth of CD4/CD8 variance.

Each TCR library used around 500 ng of total RNA and a linear amplification protocol. TCRdb re-called the reads with MiXCR, one entry per CDR3 protein. In the table there are roughly 200,000 distinct CDR3 sequences, about 70% of which are singletons. The CDR3 consists of 13 residues. Trimming pared 5 bases from V and 4 bases from J, leaving 11 bases between. Per the germline V gene, CDR1 is SGHAT and CDR2 is FQNNGV. This chain uses TRBV11-2 with TRBJ1-2, with D uncertain. This clonotype originated in a pool of human donors in good health; the sample pools cells from several healthy donors. The sample taken for sequencing was naive CD4+ and CD8+ T cells sorted from blood, pooled from several donors. DNA for the CDR3: TGTGCCAGCAGCCTTCCATCCCTCTATGGCTACACCTTC. Its translation: CASSLPSLYGYTF.